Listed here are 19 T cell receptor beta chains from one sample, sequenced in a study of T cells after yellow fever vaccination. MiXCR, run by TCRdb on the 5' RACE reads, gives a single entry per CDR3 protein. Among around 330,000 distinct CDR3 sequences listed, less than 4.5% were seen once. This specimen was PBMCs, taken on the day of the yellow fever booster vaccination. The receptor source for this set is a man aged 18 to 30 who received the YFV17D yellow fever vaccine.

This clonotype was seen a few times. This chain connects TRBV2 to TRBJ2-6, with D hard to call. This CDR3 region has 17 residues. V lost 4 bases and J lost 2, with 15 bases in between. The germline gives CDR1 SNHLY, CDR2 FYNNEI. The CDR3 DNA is TGTGCCAGCAGTGGGTCAGGTGCTAAAACTGGGGCCAACGTCCTGACTTTC. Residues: CASSGSGAKTGANVLTF.

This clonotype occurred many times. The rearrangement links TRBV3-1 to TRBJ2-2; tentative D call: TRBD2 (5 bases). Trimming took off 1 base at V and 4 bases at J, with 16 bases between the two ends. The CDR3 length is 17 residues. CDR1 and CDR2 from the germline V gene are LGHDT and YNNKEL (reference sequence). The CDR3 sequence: CASSQVSGTGFTGELFF. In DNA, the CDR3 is TGTGCCAGCAGCCAAGTTAGTGGAACGGGGTTCACCGGGGAGCTGTTTTTT. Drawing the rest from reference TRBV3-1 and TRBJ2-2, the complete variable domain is DTAVSQTPKYLVTQMGNDKSIKCEQNLGHDTMYWYKQDSKKFLKIMFSYNNKELIINETVPNRFSPKSPDKAHLNLHINSLELGDSAVYFCASSQVSGTGFTGELFFGEGSRLTVL.

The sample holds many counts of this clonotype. CDR3 DNA: TGTGCCAGCAGTGCTCCAGGGAGGACCCACGAGCAGTACGTC. This codes for CASSAPGRTHEQYV. This chain connects TRBV28 to TRBJ2-7, with D tentatively TRBD2 (6 bases). Germline V gene sequence: CDR1 MDHEN, CDR2 SYDVKM. This CDR3 contains 14 residues. The V end was cut by 5 bases, the J end by 5 bases, with 16 bases between.

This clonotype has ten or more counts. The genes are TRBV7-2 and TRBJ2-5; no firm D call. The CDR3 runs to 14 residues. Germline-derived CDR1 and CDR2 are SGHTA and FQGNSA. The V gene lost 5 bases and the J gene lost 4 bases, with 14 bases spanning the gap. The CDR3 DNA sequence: TGTGCCAGCAGCCCGTTCTACGGGCGAGAGACCCAGTACTTC. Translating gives CASSPFYGRETQYF.

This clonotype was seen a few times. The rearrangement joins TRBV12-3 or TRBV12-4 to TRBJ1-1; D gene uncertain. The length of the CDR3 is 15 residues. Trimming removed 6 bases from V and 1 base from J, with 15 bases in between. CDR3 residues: CASSLYSRRNTEAFF. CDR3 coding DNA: TGTGCCAGCAGCCTCTATTCGCGGCGGAACACTGAAGCTTTCTTT.

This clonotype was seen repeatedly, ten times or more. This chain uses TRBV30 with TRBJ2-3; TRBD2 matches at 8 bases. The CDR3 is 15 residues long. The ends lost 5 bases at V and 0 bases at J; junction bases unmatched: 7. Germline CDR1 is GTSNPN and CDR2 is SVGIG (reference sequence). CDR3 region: CAWLQAGESTDTQYF. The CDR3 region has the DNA TGTGCCTGGCTTCAAGCGGGGGAGAGCACAGATACGCAGTATTTT.

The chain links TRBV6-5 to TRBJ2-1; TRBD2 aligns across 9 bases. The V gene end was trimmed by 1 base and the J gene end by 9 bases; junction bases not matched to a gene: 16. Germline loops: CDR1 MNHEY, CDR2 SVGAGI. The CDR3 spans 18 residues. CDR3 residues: CASSYWVAGAIQPSEQFF. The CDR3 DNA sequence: TGTGCCAGCAGTTACTGGGTAGCGGGGGCCATTCAACCCTCTGAGCAGTTCTTC.

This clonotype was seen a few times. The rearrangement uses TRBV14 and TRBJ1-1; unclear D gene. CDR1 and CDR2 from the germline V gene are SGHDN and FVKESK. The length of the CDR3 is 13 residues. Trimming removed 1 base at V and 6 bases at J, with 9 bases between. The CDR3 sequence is CASSQGGYAEAFF. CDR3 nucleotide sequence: TGTGCCAGCAGCCAAGGAGGTTACGCTGAAGCTTTCTTT.

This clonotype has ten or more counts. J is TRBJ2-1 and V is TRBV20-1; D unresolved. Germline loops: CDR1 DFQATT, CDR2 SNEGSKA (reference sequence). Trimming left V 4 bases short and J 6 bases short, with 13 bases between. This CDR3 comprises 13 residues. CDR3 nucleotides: TGCAGTGCTATGTACATCCAGAGCAATGAGCAGTTCTTC. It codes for CSAMYIQSNEQFF.

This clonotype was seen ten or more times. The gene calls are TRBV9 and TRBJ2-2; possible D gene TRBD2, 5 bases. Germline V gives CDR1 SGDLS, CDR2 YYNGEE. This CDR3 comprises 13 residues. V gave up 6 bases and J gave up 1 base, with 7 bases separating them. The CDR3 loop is CASTRENTGELFF. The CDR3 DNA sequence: TGTGCCAGCACCCGGGAGAACACCGGGGAGCTGTTTTTT.

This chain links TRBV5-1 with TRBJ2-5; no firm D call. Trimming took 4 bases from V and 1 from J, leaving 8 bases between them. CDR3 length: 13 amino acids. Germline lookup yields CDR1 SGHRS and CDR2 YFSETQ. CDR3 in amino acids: CASSVRVQETQYF. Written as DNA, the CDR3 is TGCGCCAGCAGCGTTCGGGTCCAAGAGACCCAGTACTTC.

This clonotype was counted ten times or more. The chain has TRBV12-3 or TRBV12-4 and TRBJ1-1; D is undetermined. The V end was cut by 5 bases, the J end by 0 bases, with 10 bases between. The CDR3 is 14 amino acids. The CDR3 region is CASSPIVMNTEAFF. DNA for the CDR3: TGTGCCAGCAGTCCTATCGTAATGAACACTGAAGCTTTCTTT.

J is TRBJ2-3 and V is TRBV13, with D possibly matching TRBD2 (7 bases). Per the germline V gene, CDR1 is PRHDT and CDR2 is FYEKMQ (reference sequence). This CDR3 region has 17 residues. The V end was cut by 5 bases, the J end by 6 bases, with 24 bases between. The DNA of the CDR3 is TGTGCCAGCAGCCCCCCCAGCGAGGGGGGGGATTGGGATACGCAGTATTTT. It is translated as CASSPPSEGGDWDTQYF.

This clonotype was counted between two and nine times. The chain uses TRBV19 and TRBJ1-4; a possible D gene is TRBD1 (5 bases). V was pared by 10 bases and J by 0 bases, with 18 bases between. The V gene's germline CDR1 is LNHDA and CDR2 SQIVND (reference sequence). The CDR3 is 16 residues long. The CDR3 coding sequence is TGTGCCACCATGCCGCCGGGACTAACAACTAATGAAAAACTGTTTTTT. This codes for CATMPPGLTTNEKLFF.

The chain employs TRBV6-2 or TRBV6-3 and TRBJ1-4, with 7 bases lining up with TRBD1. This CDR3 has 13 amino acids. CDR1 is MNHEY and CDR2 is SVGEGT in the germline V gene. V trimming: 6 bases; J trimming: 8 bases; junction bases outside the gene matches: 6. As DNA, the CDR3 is TGTGCCAGCAGACGACAGGGAATAGAAAAACTGTTTTTT. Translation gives CASRRQGIEKLFF.

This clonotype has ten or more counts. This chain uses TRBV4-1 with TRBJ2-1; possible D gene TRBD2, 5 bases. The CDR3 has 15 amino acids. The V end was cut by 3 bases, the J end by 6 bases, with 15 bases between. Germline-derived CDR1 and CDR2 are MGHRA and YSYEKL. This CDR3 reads CASSQGVGSGNEQFF. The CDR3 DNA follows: TGCGCCAGCAGCCAGGGAGTCGGATCTGGCAATGAGCAGTTCTTC.

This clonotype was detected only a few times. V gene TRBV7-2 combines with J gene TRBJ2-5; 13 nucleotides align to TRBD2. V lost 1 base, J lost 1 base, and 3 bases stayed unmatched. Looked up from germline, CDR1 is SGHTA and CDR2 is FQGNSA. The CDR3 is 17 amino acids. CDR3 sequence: CASSLGGLAGVQETQYF. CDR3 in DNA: TGTGCCAGCAGCTTAGGAGGACTAGCGGGGGTCCAAGAGACCCAGTACTTC.

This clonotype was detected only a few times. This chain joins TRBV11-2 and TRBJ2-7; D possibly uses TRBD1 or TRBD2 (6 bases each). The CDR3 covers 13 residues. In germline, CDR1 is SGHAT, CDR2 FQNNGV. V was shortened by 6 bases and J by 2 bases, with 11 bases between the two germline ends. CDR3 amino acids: CASSPRGAYEQYF. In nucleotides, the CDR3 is TGTGCCAGCAGTCCGAGGGGGGCCTACGAGCAGTACTTC.

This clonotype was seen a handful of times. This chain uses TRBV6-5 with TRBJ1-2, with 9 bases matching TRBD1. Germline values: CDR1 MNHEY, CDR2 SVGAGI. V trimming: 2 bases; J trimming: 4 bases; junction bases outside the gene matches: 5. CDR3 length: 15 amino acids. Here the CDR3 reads CASSYPGQGSYGYTF. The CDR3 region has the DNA TGTGCCAGCAGTTACCCAGGACAGGGGTCCTATGGCTACACCTTC.